This TCR beta chain was identified during a study of blood T cells in healthy people across ages. Per the germline V gene, CDR1 is WSHSY and CDR2 is SAAADI. V was cut by 3 bases and J by 4 bases, with 7 bases left in between. This CDR3 comprises 13 residues. The people who gave samples were healthy Caucasians from Russia, aged roughly 6 to 90. This clonotype was detected once. Its antigen is unidentified. A second PCR of roughly 7 to 11 cycles used a sample-barcoded 5' primer and a J-beta primer mix. Every cDNA molecule carried a tag from a template-switch adaptor bearing 12 random nucleotides. Using its own MiXCR run on the 5' RACE reads, TCRdb lists one record per CDR3 protein. The repertoire holds approximately 400,000 distinct CDR3 sequences, with about 55% as singletons. Study-level findings and limits: Among T cells, TCR beta diversity per million cells dropped roughly linearly as age rose.

This sequence was found in a man in his sixties in good health. The rearrangement joins TRBV10-2 to TRBJ1-5; D possibly corresponds to TRBD1 (5 bases). Input material: blood. The CDR3 region is CASSDQGNQPQHF. CDR3 DNA sequence: TGCGCCAGCAGTGACCAGGGAAATCAGCCCCAGCATTTT.